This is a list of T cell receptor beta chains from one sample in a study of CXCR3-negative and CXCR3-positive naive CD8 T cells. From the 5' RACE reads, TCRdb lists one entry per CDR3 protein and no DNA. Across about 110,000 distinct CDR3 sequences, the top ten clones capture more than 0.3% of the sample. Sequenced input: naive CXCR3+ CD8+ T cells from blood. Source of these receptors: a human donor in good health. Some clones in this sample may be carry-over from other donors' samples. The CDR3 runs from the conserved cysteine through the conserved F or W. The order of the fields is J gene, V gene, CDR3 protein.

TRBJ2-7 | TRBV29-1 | CSVPGQGFYEQYF
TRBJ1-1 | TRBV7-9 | CASRRAQNTEAFF
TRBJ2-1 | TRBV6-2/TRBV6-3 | CASHDSLGYNEQFF
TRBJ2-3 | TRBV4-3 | CASSQDGGDTQYF
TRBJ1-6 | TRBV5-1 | CASSLGGSSYNSPLHF
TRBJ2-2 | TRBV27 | CASTRSELGGELFF
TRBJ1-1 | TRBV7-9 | CASSARRGATMNTEAFF
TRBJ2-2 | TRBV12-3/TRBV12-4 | CATRLGPGELFF
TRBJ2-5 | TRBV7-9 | CASSLSPVGTGMGETQYF
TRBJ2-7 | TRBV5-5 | CASSWRIAESSYEQYF
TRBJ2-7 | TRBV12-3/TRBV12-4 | CASSLAVVGRSGVHPYYEQYF
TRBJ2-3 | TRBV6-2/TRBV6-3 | CASSSAFPGQGALDTQYF
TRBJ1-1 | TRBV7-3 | CASSELRGLNTEAFF
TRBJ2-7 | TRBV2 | CASSEDPYEQYF
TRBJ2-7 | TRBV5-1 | CASSPGTGQDEQYF
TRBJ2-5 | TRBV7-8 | CASSFSSGGSYQETQYF
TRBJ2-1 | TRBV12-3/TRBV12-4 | CASSSPGLTRYNEQFF
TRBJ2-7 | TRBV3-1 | CASSPQGAREQYF
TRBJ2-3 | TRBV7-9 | CASSSYTDTQYF
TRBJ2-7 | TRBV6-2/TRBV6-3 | CASSYGWPATYEQYF
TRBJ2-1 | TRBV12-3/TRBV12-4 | CASSPLVDEQFF
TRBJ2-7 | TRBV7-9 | CASSSPGGYEQYF
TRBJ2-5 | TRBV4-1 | CASSPRLAGYQETQYF
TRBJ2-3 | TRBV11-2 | CASSPWPRSSTDTQYF
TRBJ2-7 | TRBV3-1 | CASSQEGGGWASYEQYF